This passage covers 2 T cell receptor beta chains from one sample sequenced in a study of CD8+ T cells in alopecia areata. In each case, RNA was isolated and then reverse transcribed into cDNA as the sequencing template. Libraries were prepared by immunoSEQ multiplex PCR; TCRdb keeps only in-frame clonotypes and omits some of them. The sample includes some 110,000 clones, none of them occurring once. Sequenced sample: lesional skin. The source is a C3H/HeJ mouse with alopecia areata. For the strain, the MHC haplotype given is H2-k.

The table lists this clone with many counts. TCRdb's protein sequence differs at residue 13 from the translated DNA; the protein presented here follows the DNA. Mouse gene names and germline throughout. Read data end 3 residues before the CDR3 end; the end is taken from the germline J gene. The chain uses TRBV13-3 and TRBJ1-3, with D tentatively TRBD1 (5 bases). Germline-derived CDR1 and CDR2 are NNHDY and SYVADS. V lost 1 base to trimming and J lost 0 bases, with 11 bases between them. The CDR3 is made up of 16 amino acids. This chain's CDR3 is CASSDWTKHSGNTLYF. The sequenced part of the CDR3 DNA is TGTGCCAGCAGTGATTGGACAAAACATTCTGGAAATACG.

As for this clone: Any gene name here is a mouse gene name. Read data end 4 residues before the CDR3 end; the end is taken from the germline J gene. V is TRBV13-2 and J is TRBJ2-5; 9 nucleotides line up with TRBD1. CDR1 is NNHNN and CDR2 is SYGAGS in the germline V gene (reference sequence). The CDR3 has 14 residues. The sequenced CDR3 bases are TGTGCCAGCGGTGATGACAGGGGGCGGGAC. Translating it yields CASGDDRGRD. The complete CDR3 protein is CASGDDRGRDTQYF.